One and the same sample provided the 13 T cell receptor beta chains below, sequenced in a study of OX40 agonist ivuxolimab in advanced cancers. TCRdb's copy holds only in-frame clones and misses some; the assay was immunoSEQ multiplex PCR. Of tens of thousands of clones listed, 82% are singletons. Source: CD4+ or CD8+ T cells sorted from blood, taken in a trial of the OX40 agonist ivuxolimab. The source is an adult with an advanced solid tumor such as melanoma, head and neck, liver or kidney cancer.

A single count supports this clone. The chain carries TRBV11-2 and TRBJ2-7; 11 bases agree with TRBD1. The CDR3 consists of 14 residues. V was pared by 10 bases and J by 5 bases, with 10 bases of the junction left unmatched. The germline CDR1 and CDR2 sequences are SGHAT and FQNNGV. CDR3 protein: CATARGQGGDEQYF. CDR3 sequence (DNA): TGTGCCACCGCCAGGGGACAGGGGGGCGACGAGCAGTACTTC.

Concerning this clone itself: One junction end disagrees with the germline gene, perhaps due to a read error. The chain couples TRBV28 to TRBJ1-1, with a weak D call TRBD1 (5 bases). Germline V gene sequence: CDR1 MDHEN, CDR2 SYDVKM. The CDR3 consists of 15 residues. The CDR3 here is CASSETRGGNPEAFF. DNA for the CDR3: TGTGCCAGCAGTGAAACGAGGGGAGGGAACCCTGAAGCTTTCTTT.

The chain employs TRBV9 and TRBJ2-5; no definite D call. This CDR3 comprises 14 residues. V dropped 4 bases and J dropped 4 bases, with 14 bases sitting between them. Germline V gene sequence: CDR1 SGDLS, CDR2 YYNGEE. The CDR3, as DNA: TGTGCCAGCAGCAGTACCCCTGGGCCAGAGACCCAGTACTTC. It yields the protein CASSSTPGPETQYF.

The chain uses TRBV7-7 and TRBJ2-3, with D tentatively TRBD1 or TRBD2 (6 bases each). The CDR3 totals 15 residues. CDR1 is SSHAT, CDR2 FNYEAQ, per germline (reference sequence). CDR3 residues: CASQTGRGLTDTQYF. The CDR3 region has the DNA TGTGCTAGCCAGACGGGCCGGGGGCTCACAGATACGCAGTATTTT.

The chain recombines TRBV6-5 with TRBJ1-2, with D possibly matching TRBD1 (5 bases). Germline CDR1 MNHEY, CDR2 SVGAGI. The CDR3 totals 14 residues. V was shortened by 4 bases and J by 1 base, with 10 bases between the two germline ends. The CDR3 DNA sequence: TGTGCCAGCAGTTTTGGGGGTCGTAACTATGGCTACACCTTC. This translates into CASSFGGRNYGYTF.

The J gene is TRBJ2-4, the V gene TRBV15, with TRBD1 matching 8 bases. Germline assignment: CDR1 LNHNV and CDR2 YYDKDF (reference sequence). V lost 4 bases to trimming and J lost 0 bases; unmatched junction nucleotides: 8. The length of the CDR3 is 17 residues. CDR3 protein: CATSTGTGELAKNIQYF. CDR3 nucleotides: TGTGCCACCAGCACTGGGACAGGCGAGCTAGCCAAAAACATTCAGTACTTC.

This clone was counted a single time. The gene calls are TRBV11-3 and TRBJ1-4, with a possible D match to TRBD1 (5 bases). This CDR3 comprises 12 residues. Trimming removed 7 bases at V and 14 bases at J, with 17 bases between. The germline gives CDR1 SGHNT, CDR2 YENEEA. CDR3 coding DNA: TGTGCCAGCACCGACTCAGACGGGGGTCTGTTTTTT. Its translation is CASTDSDGGLFF. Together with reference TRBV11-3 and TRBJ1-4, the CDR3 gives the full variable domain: EAGVVQSPRYKIIEKKQPVAFWCNPISGHNTLYWYLQNLGQGPELLIRYENEEAVDDSQLPKDRFSAERLKGVDSTLKIQPAELGDSAVYLCASTDSDGGLFFGSGTQLSVL.

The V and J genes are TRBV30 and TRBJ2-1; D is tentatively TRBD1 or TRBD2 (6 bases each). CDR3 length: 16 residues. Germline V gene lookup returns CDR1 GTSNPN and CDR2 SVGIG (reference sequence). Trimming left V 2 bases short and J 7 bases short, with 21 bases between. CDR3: CAWSYPWGAQRNEQFF. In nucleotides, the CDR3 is TGTGCCTGGAGTTACCCTTGGGGGGCGCAAAGGAATGAGCAGTTCTTC.

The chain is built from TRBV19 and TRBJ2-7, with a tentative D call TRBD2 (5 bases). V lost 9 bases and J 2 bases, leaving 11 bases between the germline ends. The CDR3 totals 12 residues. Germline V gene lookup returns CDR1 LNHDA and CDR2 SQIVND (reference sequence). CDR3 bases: TGTGCCAGAATCCGGGATCCCTACGAGCAGTACTTC. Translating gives CARIRDPYEQYF.

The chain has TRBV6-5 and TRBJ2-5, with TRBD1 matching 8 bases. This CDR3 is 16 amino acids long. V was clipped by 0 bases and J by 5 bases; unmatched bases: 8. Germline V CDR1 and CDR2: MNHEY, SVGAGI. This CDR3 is CASSYSGRGQGETQYF. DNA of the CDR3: TGTGCCAGCAGTTACTCGGGCAGGGGGCAGGGGGAGACCCAGTACTTC.

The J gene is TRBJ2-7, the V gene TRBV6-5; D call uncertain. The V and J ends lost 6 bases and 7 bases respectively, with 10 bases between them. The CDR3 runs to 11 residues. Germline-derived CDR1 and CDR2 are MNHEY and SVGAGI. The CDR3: CASRDYIEQYF. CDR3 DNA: TGTGCCAGCAGGGATTACATTGAGCAGTACTTC.

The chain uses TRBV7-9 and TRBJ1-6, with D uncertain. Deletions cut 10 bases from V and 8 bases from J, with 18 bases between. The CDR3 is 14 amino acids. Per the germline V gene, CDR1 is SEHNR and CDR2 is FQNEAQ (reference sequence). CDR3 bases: TGTGCCATCCAGGCAGCCGGATGGGATTCACCCCTCCACTTT. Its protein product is CAIQAAGWDSPLHF. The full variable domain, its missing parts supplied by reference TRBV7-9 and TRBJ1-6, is DTGVSQNPRHKITKRGQNVTFRCDPISEHNRLYWYRQTLGQGPEFLTYFQNEAQLEKSRLLSDRFSAERPKGSFSTLEIQRTEQGDSAMYLCAIQAAGWDSPLHFGNGTRLTVT.

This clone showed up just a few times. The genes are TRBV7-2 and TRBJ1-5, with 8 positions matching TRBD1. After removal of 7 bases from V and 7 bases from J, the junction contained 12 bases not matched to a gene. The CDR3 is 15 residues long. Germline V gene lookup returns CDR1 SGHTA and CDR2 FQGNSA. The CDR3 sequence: CASTGQGNGRQPQHF. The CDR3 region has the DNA TGTGCCAGCACCGGACAGGGCAATGGGAGGCAGCCCCAGCATTTT.